The sequence of this TCR beta chain was determined in a study of shared clonotypes between healthy human individuals (dated by TCRdb to 2019 to 2021). Describing the broader study: The cohort comprised a couple of women and a few men aged 18 to 49 years. Between about 0.94 and 8.9 billion PBMCs per donor were obtained by leukapheresis. To increase sequencing depth and limit assay-specific biases, different laboratories used diverse techniques to prepare libraries and sequence TCR repertoires. The study deeply sequenced blood TCR repertoires of several healthy adults to estimate repertoire size and the extent of clonotype sharing between individuals. For each donor, CD4 naive and CD4 memory were each run on three plates, CD8 naive on two plates, and CD8 memory on one plate. General conclusions and limits of the study: When a few donors were compared, the shared fraction of clonotypes was about 5.4% for naive CD4, about 4% for naive CD8, 2% to 2.5% for memory CD4, and roughly 0.43% for memory CD8. Pairwise subsampling led to the expectation that sequencing depth would affect the degree of clonotype sharing among donors. Compared with non-shared clonotypes, clonotypes shared by all four sorted-subset donors had higher generation probabilities. Incomplete sequencing was indicated by rarefaction of sorted-subset datasets, despite the large sequencing depth. Only blood was sampled, and tissue TCR repertoires likely differ from those in blood. The genetic and exposure-history diversity represented was limited by the small number of donors. Naive subsets generally had larger estimated clonotype richness than memory subsets did.

Measured from the cysteine to the phenylalanine, the CDR3 is 12 residues long. The DNA shown is the 36-base CDR3, in frame from base 1. V is cut by 0 bases and J by 10 bases, and the space between the germline ends is 9 bases. CDR1 and CDR2 are drawn from the germline V gene: SGHDT, YYEEEE. The donors were healthy, HIV-negative adults who had no recently reported acute infections or vaccinations. Every donor was a Caucasian adult living in Nashville, Tennessee, USA. Magnetic negative selection was used to enrich CD4+ T cells, after which naive cells were positively selected on CD45RA and the negative fraction became the memory subset. Blood was obtained by leukapheresis, after which PBMCs were separated by Ficoll-Histopaque density gradient centrifugation and cryopreserved in liquid nitrogen vapor phase. Analytical flow cytometry was used to check the purity and quantity of each magnetically sorted T cell population. From each sorted fraction, genomic DNA was isolated and quantified by UV absorbance on a Nanodrop 2000c.

TCR CDR3 regions were amplified from genomic DNA by multiplex PCR using the deep immunoSEQ assay. Extracted genomic DNA from each cell subset was distributed evenly across all wells of several immunoSEQ 96-well plates, and each plate was treated as a replicate. For sorted subsets, roughly 200 ng of genomic DNA, equivalent to 25,000 to 35,000 T cell genomes, went into each replicate PCR. Purified libraries were measured with a Qubit 3.0 fluorometer, size-checked on a Bioanalyzer 2100, and measured again with the KAPA Library Quantification kit. Every immunoSEQ 96-well plate was sequenced on a separate single-read 150-cycle Illumina NextSeq 550 flow cell. In the authors' own workflow: Because the immunoSEQ output held only junctional sequences and lacked quality scores, the filtering could not match the filtering applied to full-length reads. Sequences were annotated with PyIR, a Python wrapper for IgBLAST v1.9, and V/J genes and CDR3 were assigned using IMGT germline references. Reads were removed for weak V/J assignments (E-value above 1e-6), missing CDR3, stop codons, out-of-frame junctions, or ambiguous translated residues. V3J clonotypes were defined as sequences sharing an identical inferred V gene, J gene, and CDR3 amino acid sequence. Percentage overlap between repertoires was calculated by dividing the number of shared unique clonotypes by the size of the smaller repertoire. Three approaches were used to assess repertoire richness: RTK rarefaction, the Chao1 estimator, and Recon v2.1 estimates of unobserved clonotypes. For all TCRbeta clonotypes obtained by the gDNA method from a handful of donors, generation probabilities were computed with OLGA. TCRdb stores this immuneACCESS table with in-frame sequences only. Part of the clones is absent; in the studies checked, under half of the shortfall reflects unresolved V genes, and no reason is known for the rest. V and J calls and clone size are as listed in that table; D and trimming were resolved from the DNA. The sample data list approximately 1.5 million clones, and around 98.5% of these were observed just once. The ten most abundant clones make up 0.36% of the sample.

A note on this clone: This clone's antigen is unknown. Base quality data are lacking; no much larger clone is found one base away.

Specimen: naive CD4+ T cells sorted from blood. In the paper's terms, the cell subset or site label means: CD45RA+ positively selected. This receptor was identified in a man aged 25 to 40 in good health. The rearrangement combines TRBV5-6 with TRBJ2-3; perhaps TRBD1 is the D gene, with 6 bases matching. The DNA is as follows: TGTGCCAGCAGCTTGGACAGGGCCTCGCAGTATTTT. This encodes CASSLDRASQYF. Reference TRBV5-6 and TRBJ2-3 genes cover what lies past the CDR3, so the full variable domain is DAGVTQSPTHLIKTRGQQVTLRCSPKSGHDTVSWYQQALGQGPQFIFQYYEEEERQRGNFPDRFSGHQFPNYSSELNVNALLLGDSALYLCASSLDRASQYFGPGTRLTVL.